Below, one T cell receptor (beta chain) is given with its context. Antigen unknown. The table came from immunoSEQ multiplex PCR; TCRdb's copy has only in-frame clones and leaves some out. The data hold approximately 54,000 clones, with roughly 87% observed a single time. The data belong to a study of cytomegalovirus exposure and HLA in healthy donors. General study points: Rarity marked most TCR sequences, yet some public TCRs occurred in many donors. Reports showed the classifier diagnosing cytomegalovirus status with high specificity and sensitivity.

Germline values: CDR1 KGHSH, CDR2 LQKENI. This CDR3 is 16 amino acids long. The V and J ends lost 1 base and 7 bases, in that order; junction bases with no gene match: 9. The rearrangement uses TRBV18 and TRBJ1-5, with 8 bases identical to TRBD1. The TCR was taken from a woman younger than 35 in good health and CMV-seropositive. Sequencing was performed on PBMCs. The CDR3: CASSPRYGQGDQPQHF. For the CDR3, the DNA is TGTGCCAGCTCACCACGGTACGGACAGGGTGACCAGCCCCAGCATTTT. Together with reference TRBV18 and TRBJ1-5, the CDR3 gives the full variable domain: NAGVMQNPRHLVRRRGQEARLRCSPMKGHSHVYWYRQLPEEGLKFMVYLQKENIIDESGMPKERFSAEFPKEGPSILRIQQVVRGDSAAYFCASSPRYGQGDQPQHFGDGTRLSIL.